The clone carrying this T cell receptor beta chain was seen a few times. This entry belongs to a study of CD8 T cells in Susac syndrome. With random hexamers, about 0.5 to 1 ug RNA was reverse transcribed. With immunoSEQ multiplex PCR, TCR beta CDR3 was amplified across 54 Vbeta and 13 Jbeta. TCRdb re-called the immunoSEQ multiplex PCR reads with MiXCR, one entry per CDR3 protein. The table shows around 280,000 distinct CDR3 sequences, with about 85% occurring only once. CD8+ and CD4+ T cells taken from blood had their TCR beta sequenced. In the multiple sclerosis control group, patients were treatment-naive and had stable or active relapsing-remitting disease. Negative isolation yielded CD4+ and CD8+ T cells, and FACS enriched TEMRA cells. The TCR sequence derives from a human donor with multiple sclerosis. The specimen sequenced was CD8+ T cells from PBMCs.

CDR3 coding DNA: TGCGCCAGCAGCCAAGTACAGGGGAACTACGAGCAGTACTTC. Residues: CASSQVQGNYEQYF. The J gene is TRBJ2-7, the V gene TRBV4-1; 7 bases align to TRBD1. The V gene end was trimmed by 1 base and the J gene end by 3 bases; junction bases not matched to a gene: 3. Germline values: CDR1 MGHRA, CDR2 YSYEKL. CDR3 length: 14 residues.